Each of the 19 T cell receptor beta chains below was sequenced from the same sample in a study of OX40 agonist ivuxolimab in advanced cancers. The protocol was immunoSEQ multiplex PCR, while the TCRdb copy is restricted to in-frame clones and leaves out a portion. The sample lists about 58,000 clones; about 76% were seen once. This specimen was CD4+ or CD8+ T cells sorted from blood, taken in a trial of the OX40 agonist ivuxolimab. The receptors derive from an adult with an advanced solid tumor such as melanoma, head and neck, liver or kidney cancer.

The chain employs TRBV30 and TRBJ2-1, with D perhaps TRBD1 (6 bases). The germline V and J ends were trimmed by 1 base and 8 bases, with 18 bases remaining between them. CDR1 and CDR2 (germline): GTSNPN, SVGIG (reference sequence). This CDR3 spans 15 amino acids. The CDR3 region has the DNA TGTGCCTGGAGTGGGGGGCTGGACCCGGGGCATGAGCAGTTCTTC. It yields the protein CAWSGGLDPGHEQFF. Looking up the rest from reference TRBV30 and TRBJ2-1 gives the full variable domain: SQTIHQWPATLVQPVGSPLSLECTVEGTSNPNLYWYRQAAGRGLQLLFYSVGIGQISSEVPQNLSASRPQDRQFILSSKKLLLSDSGFYLCAWSGGLDPGHEQFFGPGTRLTVL.

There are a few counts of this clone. The CDR3, as DNA: TGTGCCACCAGCAGAGATAGGGCAGGGCCTTCCAAAGAGACCCAGTACTTC. Residues: CATSRDRAGPSKETQYF. The V and J genes are TRBV15 and TRBJ2-5, with D possibly matching TRBD1 (5 bases). V lost 0 bases to trimming and J lost 3 bases, with 17 bases between them. The CDR3 runs 17 residues. Germline values: CDR1 LNHNV, CDR2 YYDKDF (reference sequence).

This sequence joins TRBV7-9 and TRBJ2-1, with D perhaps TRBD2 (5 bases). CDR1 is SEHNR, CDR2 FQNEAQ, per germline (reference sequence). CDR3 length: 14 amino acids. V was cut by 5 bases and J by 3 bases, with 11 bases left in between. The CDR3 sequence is CASSQGLFYNEQFF. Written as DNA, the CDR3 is TGTGCCAGCAGCCAAGGACTTTTCTACAATGAGCAGTTCTTC.

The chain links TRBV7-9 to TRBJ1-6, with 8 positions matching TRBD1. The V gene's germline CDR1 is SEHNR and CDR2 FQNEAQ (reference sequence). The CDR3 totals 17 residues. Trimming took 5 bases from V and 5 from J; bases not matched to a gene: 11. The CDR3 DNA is TGTGCCAGCAGCCCGACAGGGGTCGCCACAAATAATTCACCCCTCCACTTT. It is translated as CASSPTGVATNNSPLHF.

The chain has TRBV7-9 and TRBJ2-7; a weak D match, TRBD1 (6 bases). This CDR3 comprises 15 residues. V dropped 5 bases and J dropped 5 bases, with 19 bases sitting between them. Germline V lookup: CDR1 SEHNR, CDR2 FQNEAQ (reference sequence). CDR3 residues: CASSPWLRRDNEQYF. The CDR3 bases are TGTGCCAGCAGCCCCTGGTTGCGCAGGGACAACGAGCAGTACTTC.

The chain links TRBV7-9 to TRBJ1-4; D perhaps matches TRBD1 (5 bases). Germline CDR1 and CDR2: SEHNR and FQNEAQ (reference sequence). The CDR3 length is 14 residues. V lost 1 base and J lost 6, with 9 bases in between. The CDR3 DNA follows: TGTGCCAGCAGCTTAGGGGGACGGTATGAAAAACTGTTTTTT. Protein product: CASSLGGRYEKLFF. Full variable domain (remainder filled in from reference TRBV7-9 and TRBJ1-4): DTGVSQNPRHKITKRGQNVTFRCDPISEHNRLYWYRQTLGQGPEFLTYFQNEAQLEKSRLLSDRFSAERPKGSFSTLEIQRTEQGDSAMYLCASSLGGRYEKLFFGSGTQLSVL.

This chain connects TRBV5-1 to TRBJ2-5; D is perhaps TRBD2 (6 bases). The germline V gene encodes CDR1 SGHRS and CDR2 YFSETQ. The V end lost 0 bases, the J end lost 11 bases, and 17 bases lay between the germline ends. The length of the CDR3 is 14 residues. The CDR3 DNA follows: TGCGCCAGCAGCTTGGGCGGGGTACCTCGGGAGCAGTACTTC. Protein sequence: CASSLGGVPREQYF.

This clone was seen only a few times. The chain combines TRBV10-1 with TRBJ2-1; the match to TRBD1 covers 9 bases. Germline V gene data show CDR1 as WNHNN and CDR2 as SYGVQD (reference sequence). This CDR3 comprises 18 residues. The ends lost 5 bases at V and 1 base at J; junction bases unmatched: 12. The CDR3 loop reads CASSPVPGQGGSYNEQFF. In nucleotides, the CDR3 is TGCGCCAGCAGTCCAGTCCCGGGACAGGGTGGGTCCTACAATGAGCAGTTCTTC.

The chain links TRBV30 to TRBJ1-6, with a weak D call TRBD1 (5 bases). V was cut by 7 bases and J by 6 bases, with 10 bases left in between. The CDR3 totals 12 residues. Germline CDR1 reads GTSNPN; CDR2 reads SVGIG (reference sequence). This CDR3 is CAFRQPNSPLHF. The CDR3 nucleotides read TGTGCCTTCAGACAGCCTAATTCACCCCTCCACTTT.

CDR3 in DNA: TGTGCCAGCAGTATGAGGGGTCCGGATGGCTACACCTTC. It is translated as CASSMRGPDGYTF. J is TRBJ1-2 and V is TRBV6-6; possible D gene TRBD1, 5 bases. This CDR3 spans 13 amino acids. Germline V gene data show CDR1 as MNHNY and CDR2 as SVGAGI (reference sequence). The V and J ends lost 5 bases and 6 bases respectively, with 13 bases between them.

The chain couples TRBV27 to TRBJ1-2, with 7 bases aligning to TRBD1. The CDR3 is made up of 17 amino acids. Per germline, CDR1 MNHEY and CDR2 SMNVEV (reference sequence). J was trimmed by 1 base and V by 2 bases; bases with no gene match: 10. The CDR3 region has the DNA TGTGCCAGCAGTTTAAAGCCGACAGGGTATTTTAACTATGGCTACACCTTC. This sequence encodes CASSLKPTGYFNYGYTF.

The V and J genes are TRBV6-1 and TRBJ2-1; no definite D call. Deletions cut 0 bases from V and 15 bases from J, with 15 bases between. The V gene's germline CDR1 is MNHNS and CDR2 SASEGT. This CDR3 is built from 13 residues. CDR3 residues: CASSEALSGYTFF. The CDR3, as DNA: TGTGCCAGCAGTGAAGCGCTTTCAGGTTACACGTTCTTC.

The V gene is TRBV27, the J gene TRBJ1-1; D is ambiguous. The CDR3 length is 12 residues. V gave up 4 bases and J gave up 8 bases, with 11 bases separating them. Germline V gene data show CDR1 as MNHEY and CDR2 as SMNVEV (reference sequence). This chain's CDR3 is CASSYLHREAFF. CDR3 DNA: TGTGCCAGCAGTTACCTCCATCGGGAAGCTTTCTTT.

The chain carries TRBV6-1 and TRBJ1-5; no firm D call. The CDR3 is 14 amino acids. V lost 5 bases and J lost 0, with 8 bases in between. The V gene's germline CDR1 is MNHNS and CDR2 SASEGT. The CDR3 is CASSRDYSNQPQHF. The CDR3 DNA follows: TGTGCCAGCAGTCGGGATTATAGCAATCAGCCCCAGCATTTT.

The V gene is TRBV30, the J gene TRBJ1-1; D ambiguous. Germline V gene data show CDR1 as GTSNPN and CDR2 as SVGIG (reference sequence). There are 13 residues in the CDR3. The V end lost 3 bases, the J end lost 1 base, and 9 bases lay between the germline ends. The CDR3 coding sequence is TGTGCCTGGAGGTCGCAGGCGAACACTGAAGCTTTCTTT. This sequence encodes CAWRSQANTEAFF.

The CDR3 DNA sequence: TGTGCCAGCAGCCCGGGACTTTTAAATGAGCAGTTCTTC. Its translation: CASSPGLLNEQFF. This chain uses TRBV7-3 with TRBJ2-1, with TRBD2 as a possible D gene (6 bases). The CDR3 spans 13 residues. Germline V gene data show CDR1 as SGHTA and CDR2 as FQGTGA. Trimming cost V 5 bases and J 7 bases, with 12 bases left between them.

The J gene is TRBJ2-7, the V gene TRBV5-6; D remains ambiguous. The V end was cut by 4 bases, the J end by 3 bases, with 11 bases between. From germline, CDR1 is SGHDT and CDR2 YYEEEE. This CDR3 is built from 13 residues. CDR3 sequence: CASSTMGFYEQYF. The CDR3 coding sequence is TGTGCCAGCAGCACGATGGGGTTCTACGAGCAGTACTTC.

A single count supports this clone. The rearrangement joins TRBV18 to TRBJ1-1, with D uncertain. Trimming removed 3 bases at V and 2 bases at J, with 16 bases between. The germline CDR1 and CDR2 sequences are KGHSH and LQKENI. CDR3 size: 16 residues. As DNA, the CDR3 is TGTGCCAGCTCACCTCGTGACCCGAAAGGTAACACTGAAGCTTTCTTT. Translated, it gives CASSPRDPKGNTEAFF. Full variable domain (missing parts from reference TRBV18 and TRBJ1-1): NAGVMQNPRHLVRRRGQEARLRCSPMKGHSHVYWYRQLPEEGLKFMVYLQKENIIDESGMPKERFSAEFPKEGPSILRIQQVVRGDSAAYFCASSPRDPKGNTEAFFGQGTRLTVV.

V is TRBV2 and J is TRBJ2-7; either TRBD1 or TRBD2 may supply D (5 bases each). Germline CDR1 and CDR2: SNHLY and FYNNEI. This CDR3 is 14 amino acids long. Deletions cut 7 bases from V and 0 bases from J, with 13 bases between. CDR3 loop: CASMVGPNSYEQYF. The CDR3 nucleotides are TGTGCCAGCATGGTGGGACCGAACTCCTACGAGCAGTACTTC.